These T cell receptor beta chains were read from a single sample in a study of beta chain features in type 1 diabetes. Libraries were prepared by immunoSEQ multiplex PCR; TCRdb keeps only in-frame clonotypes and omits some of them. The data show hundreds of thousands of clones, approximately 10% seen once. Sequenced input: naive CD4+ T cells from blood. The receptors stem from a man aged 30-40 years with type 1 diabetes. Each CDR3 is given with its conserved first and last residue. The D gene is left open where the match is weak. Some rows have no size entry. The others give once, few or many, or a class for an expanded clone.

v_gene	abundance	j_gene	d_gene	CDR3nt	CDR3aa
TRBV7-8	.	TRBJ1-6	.	TGTGCCAGCAGCTTATTTGGGACACCGAATTCACCCCTCCACTTT	CASSLFGTPNSPLHF
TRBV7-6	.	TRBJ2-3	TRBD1	TGTGCCAGCAGTTGGGACAGGGGGCGGACAGATACGCAGTATTTT	CASSWDRGRTDTQYF
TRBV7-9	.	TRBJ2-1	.	TGTGCCAGCAGCTTTGGGGCAGGAATAAATGAGCAGTTCTTC	CASSFGAGINEQFF
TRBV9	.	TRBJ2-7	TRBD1	TGTGCCAGCAGCCTTCAGGGGGCGAAGGGCGAGCAGTACTTC	CASSLQGAKGEQYF
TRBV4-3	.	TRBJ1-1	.	TGCGCCAGCAGCCCAGGTACGAACACTGAAGCTTTCTTT	CASSPGTNTEAFF
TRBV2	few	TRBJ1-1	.	TGTGCCAGCAGTGAAGTGCGACAGCTAACTGAAGCTTTCTTT	CASSEVRQLTEAFF
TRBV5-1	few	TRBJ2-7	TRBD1	TGCGCCAGCAGCTTCGGGACAGACCCTTCCAACGAGCAGTACTTC	CASSFGTDPSNEQYF
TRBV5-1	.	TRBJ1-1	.	TGCGCCAGCAGCTCCGACAGTGGCAGGACAAACACTGAAGCTTTCTTT	CASSSDSGRTNTEAFF
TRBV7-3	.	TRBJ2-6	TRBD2	TGTGCCAGCAGCCCCCGGGGGGTGAGTGGGGCCAACGTCCTGACTTTC	CASSPRGVSGANVLTF
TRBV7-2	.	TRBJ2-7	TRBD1	TGTGCCAGCAGCTTCGACCCGGACAGGGCCTACGAGCAGTACTTC	CASSFDPDRAYEQYF
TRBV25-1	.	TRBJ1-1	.	TGTGCCAGCAGTGGGACACCGAACACTGAAGCTTTCTTT	CASSGTPNTEAFF
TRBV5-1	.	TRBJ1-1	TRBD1	TGCGCCAGCAGGGTTGCCCTTTACAGGGGACTGAACACTGAAGCTTTCTTT	CASRVALYRGLNTEAFF
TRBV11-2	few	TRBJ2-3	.	TGTGCCAGCACGCCCGGCGGGACCCTCACAGATACGCAGTATTTT	CASTPGGTLTDTQYF
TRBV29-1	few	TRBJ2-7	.	TGCAGCGCCCGACTTGATGCGTCCTACGAGCAGTACTTC	CSARLDASYEQYF
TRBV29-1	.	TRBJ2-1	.	TGCAGCGTTGAAGGCAGACACAGGTTGGACAATGAGCAGTTCTTC	CSVEGRHRLDNEQFF
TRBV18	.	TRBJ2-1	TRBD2	TGTGCCAGCTCACCTAGCGGGGGATACAATGAGCAGTTCTTC	CASSPSGGYNEQFF
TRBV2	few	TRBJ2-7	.	TGTGCCAGCAGTGTCACTGAATCCTACGAGCAGTACTTC	CASSVTESYEQYF
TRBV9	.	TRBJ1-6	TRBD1	TGTGCCAGCAGCGTAGAGGGGGCCGGCTCCTATAATTCACCCCTCCACTTT	CASSVEGAGSYNSPLHF